This T cell receptor (beta chain) derives from a study of blood T cell repertoires in COVID-19. Study at large: Nucleic acid was either cDNA or gDNA, and it came from T cells, B-cell-depleted T cells, or PBMCs.

In the authors' methods: Quantification of nucleated cells was approximated via reference gene primer amplification. Data came from immunoSEQ multiplex PCR; TCRdb stores just in-frame clones and leaves some out. The D gene and trimming were derived from the DNA, and the V and J assignments and clone size from that table. The sample carries about 250,000 clones, approximately 89% recorded once. The CDR3 is made up of 17 amino acids. Germline V gene data show CDR1 as SGHTS and CDR2 as YDEGEE. V shed 1 base, J shed 3 bases, and the junction held 9 bases outside the gene matches. This chain joins TRBV5-8 and TRBJ1-3; 8 bases align to TRBD1. The material sequenced was PBMCs or T cells enriched from blood (not recorded which). The clonotype comes from a woman between 25 and 40 years old with acute COVID-19. In nucleotides, the CDR3 is TGTGCCAGCAGCTTGCGTGCAGGGGGCGTAGGTGGAAACACCATATATTTT. This gives the protein CASSLRAGGVGGNTIYF.